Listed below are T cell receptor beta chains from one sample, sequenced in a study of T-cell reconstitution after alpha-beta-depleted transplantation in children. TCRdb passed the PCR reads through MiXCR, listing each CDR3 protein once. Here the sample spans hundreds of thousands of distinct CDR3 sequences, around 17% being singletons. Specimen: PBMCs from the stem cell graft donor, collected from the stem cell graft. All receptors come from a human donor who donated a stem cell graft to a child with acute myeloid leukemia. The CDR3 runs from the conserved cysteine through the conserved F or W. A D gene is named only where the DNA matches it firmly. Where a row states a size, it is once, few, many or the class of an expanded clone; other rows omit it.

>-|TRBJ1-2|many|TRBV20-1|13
TGCAGTGCTAGTCTCCAGGGGTCTTATGGCTACACCTTC
CSASLQGSYGYTF
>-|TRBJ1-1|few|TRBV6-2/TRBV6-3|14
TGTGCCAGCAGTTATCCCCATCTGAACACTGAAGCTTTCTTT
CASSYPHLNTEAFF
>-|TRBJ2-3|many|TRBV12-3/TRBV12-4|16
TGTGCCAGCAGTCCATTAGCAACGGCTAGCACAGATACGCAGTATTTT
CASSPLATASTDTQYF
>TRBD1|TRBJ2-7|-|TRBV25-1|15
TGTGCCAGCAGTTCTTCCGGGACAGGGACCTACGACCAGTACTTC
CASSSSGTGTYDQYF
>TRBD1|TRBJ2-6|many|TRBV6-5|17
TGTGCCAGCAGTTGGAACAGGGGAAGCTCTGGGGCCAACGTCCTGACTTTC
CASSWNRGSSGANVLTF
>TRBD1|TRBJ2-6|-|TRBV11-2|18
TGTGCCAGCAGCTTTGTTGGGACAGGAGTTGGTGGGGCCAACGTCCTGACTTTC
CASSFVGTGVGGANVLTF
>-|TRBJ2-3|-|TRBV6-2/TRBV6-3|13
TGTGCCAGCAGCTTCCTATATCCAGATACGCAGTATTTT
CASSFLYPDTQYF
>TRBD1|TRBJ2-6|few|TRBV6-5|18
TGTGCCAGCAGTTACTCGATTGGGACAGGGACTGGGGCCAACGTCCTGACTTTC
CASSYSIGTGTGANVLTF
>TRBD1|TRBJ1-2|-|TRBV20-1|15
TGCAGTGCTAGCTCTAGACAGGGGGCAGGCTATGGCTACACCTTC
CSASSRQGAGYGYTF
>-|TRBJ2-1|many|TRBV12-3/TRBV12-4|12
TGTGCCAGCAAAGGACCAGACAATGAGCAGTTCTTC
CASKGPDNEQFF
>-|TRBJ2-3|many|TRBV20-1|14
TGCAGTGCTCCCAGGAGGCAGGGTAAAGATACGCAGTATTTT
CSAPRRQGKDTQYF
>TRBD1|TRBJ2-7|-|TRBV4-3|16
TGCGCCAGCAGCCAAGAAGGTGGACAGGGGGCAGGCGAGCAGTACTTC
CASSQEGGQGAGEQYF
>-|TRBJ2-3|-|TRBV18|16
TGTGCCAGCTCACCACGGGGGGCCCTGGAAACAGATACGCAGTATTTT
CASSPRGALETDTQYF
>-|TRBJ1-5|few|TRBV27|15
TGTGCCAGCAGTTTAGGGGGTCGGAGCAATCAGCCCCAGCATTTT
CASSLGGRSNQPQHF
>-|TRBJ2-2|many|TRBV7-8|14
TGTGCCAGCAGCCGACAGGCGAACACCGGGGAGCTGTTTTTT
CASSRQANTGELFF
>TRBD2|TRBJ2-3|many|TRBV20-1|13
TGCAGTGCTACGCGGGGGGTCACAGATACGCAGTATTTT
CSATRGVTDTQYF
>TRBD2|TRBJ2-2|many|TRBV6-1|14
TGTGCCAGCAGCAGGACTAGCAACACCGGGGAGCTGTTTTTT
CASSRTSNTGELFF
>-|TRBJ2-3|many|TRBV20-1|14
TGCAGTGCCGTACAGGGATCTAGCACAGATACGCAGTATTTT
CSAVQGSSTDTQYF
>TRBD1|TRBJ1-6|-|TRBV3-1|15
TGTGCCAGCAGCCAGACAGGGGACTATAATTCACCCCTCCACTTT
CASSQTGDYNSPLHF
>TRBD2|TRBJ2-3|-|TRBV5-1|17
TGCGCCAGCAGCTTGGGCACCCTAGCGGGGGCCGCAGATACGCAGTATTTT
CASSLGTLAGAADTQYF
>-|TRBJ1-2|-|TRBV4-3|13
TGCGCCAGCAGCCCCCGTACCAACTATGGCTACACCTTC
CASSPRTNYGYTF
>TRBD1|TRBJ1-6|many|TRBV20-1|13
TGCAGTGCGCAGGGACAGGGAATTTCACCCCTCCACTTT
CSAQGQGISPLHF
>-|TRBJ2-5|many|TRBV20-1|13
TGCAGTGCTAGGCGGCAGGGGCAGGGGACCCAGTACTTC
CSARRQGQGTQYF
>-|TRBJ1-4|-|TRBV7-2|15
TGTGCCAGCAGCCTCAGGCGGGGGGATAATGAAAAACTGTTTTTT
CASSLRRGDNEKLFF
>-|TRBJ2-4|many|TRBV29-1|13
TGCAGCGCATCGGGACCGTACCAAAACATTCAGTACTTC
CSASGPYQNIQYF
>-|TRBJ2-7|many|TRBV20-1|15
TGCAGTGCTCCCGGCCCGTGGGCTGGGACCTACGAGCAGTACTTC
CSAPGPWAGTYEQYF
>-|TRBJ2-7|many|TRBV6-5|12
TGTGCCAGCAGTGACCAGGGGTACGAGCAGTACTTC
CASSDQGYEQYF
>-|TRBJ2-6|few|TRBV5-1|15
TGCGCCAGCAGCTTGGACGCTGCAAGGGCCAACGTCCTGACTTTC
CASSLDAARANVLTF
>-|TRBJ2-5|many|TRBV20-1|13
TGCAGTGTTACCCGGGACTTCCAAGAGACCCAGTACTTC
CSVTRDFQETQYF
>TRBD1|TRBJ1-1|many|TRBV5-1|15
TGTGCCAGCAGTTTGGGACAGGGTCTGAACACTGAAGCTTTCTTT
CASSLGQGLNTEAFF
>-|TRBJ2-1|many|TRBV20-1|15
TGCAGTGCTAGTGCTTACAGGGTACCCATCAATGAGCAGTTCTTC
CSASAYRVPINEQFF
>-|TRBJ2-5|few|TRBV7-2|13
TGTGCCAGCAGCTACCGGACCGGGGAGACCCAGTACTTC
CASSYRTGETQYF
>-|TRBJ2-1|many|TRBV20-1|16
TGCAGTGCTAGGGGAGAGGGAGGCGTTACCTACAATGAGCAGTTCTTC
CSARGEGGVTYNEQFF
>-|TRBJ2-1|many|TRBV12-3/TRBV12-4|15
TGTGCCAGCAGTTTTGAGGGGAGCTCCTACAATGAGCAGTTCTTC
CASSFEGSSYNEQFF
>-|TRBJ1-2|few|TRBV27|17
TGTGCCAGCAGTCGCTACAGCTCCCCAACTTCTAACTATGGCTACACCTTC
CASSRYSSPTSNYGYTF
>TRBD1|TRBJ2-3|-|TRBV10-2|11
TGCGCCAGCAGTGACATGGGACAGGGGCATTTT
CASSDMGQGHF
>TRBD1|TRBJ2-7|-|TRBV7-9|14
TGTGCCAGCAGCTCGGACAGGGGGCGTTGGGAGCAGTACTTC
CASSSDRGRWEQYF
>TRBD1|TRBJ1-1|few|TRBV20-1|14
TGCAGTGCTAGTGAAGGGACAGACTACACTGAAGCTTTCTTT
CSASEGTDYTEAFF
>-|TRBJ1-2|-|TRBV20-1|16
TGCAGTGCTTCACGACCCACACTGGACGGATCCTATGGCTACACCTTC
CSASRPTLDGSYGYTF
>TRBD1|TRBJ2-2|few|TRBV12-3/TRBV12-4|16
TGTGCCAGCAGCCATTCGGGACAGGGAGGGACCGGGGAGCTGTTTTTT
CASSHSGQGGTGELFF
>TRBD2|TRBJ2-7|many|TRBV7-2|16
TGTGCCAGCAGCTCCTCCGCTAGCGGGGGGCCCTACGAGCAGTACTTC
CASSSSASGGPYEQYF
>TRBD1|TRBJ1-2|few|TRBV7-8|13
TGTGCCAGCAGCCATGACAGGGACTATGGCTACACCTTC
CASSHDRDYGYTF
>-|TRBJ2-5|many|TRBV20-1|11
TGCAGTGCTAGAATAACAGAGACCCAGTACTTC
CSARITETQYF
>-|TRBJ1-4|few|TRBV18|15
TGTGCCAGCTCCTCTGGAGGGCCAACTAATGAAAAACTGTTTTTT
CASSSGGPTNEKLFF
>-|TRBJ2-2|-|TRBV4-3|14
TGCGCCAGCAGCCAGCTCAAGAACACCGGGGAGCTGTTTTTT
CASSQLKNTGELFF
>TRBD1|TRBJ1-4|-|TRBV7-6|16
TGTGCCAGCAGCCAATTTCGACAGGGTTTCCCTGAAAAACTGTTTTTT
CASSQFRQGFPEKLFF
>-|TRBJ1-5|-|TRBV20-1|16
TGCAGTGCGCCTAAGGCCAGCACGGAGAGCAATCAGCCCCAGCATTTT
CSAPKASTESNQPQHF
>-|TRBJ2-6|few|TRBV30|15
TGTGCCTGGAGTCGAGGGCCTGACGGGGCCAACGTCCTGACTTTC
CAWSRGPDGANVLTF
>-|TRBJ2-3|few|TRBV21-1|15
TGTGCCAGCAGCAAACCGGGACAGGACACAGATACGCAGTATTTT
CASSKPGQDTDTQYF
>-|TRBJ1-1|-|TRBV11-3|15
TGTGCCAGCAGCTTTTCCTTCACAGGGACCTTTGAAGCTTTCTTT
CASSFSFTGTFEAFF
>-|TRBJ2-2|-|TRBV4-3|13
TGCGCCAGCAGCCACGTGGGGGTCGGGGAGCTGTTTTTT
CASSHVGVGELFF
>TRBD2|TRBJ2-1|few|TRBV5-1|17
TGCGCCAGCAGTCTAAGGGATCTAGCGGGGGGGCCGAGGGAGCAGTTCTTC
CASSLRDLAGGPREQFF
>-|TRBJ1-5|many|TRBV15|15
TGTGCCACCCGGACTTATACAAGCAAGAATCAGCCCCAGCATTTT
CATRTYTSKNQPQHF
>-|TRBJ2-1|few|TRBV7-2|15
TGTGCCAGCGCCCGAGGGGGAGGGCTTTACAATGAGCAGTTCTTC
CASARGGGLYNEQFF